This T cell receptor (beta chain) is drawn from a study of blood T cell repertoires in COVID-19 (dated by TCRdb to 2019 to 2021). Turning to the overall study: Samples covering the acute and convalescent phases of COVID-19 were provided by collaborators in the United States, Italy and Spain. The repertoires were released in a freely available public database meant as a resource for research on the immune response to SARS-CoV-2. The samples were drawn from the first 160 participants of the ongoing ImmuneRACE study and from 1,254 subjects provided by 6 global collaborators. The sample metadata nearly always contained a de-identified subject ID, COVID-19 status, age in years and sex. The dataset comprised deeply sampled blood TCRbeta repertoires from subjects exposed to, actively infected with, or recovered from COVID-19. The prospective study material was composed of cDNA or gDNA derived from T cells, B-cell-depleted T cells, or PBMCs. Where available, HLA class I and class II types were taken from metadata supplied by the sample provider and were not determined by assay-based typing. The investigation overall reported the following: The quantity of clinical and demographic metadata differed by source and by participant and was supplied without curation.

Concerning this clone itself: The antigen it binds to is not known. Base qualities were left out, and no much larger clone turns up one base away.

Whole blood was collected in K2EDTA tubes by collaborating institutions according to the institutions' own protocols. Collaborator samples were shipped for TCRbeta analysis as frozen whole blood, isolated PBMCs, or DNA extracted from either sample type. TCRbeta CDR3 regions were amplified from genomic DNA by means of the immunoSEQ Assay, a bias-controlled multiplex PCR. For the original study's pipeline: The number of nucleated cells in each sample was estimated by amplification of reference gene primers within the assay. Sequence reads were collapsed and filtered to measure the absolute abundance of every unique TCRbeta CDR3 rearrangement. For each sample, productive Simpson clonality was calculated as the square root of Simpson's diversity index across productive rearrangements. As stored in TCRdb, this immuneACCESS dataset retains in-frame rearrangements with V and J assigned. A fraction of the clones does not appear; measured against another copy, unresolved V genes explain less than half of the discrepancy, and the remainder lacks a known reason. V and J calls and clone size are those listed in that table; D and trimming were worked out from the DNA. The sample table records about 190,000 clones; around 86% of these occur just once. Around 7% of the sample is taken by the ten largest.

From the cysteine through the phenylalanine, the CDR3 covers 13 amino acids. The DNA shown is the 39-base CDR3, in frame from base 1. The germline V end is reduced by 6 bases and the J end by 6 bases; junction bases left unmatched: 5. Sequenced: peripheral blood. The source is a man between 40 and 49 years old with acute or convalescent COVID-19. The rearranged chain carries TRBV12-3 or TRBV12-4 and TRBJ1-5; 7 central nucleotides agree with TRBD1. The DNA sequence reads TGTGCCAGCAGCGAGGGGGCCGGTCAGCCCCAGCATTTT. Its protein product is CASSEGAGQPQHF.